Listed below are T cell receptor beta chains from one sample, sequenced in a study of blood T cells in healthy people across ages. Each CDR3 protein is one row after TCRdb ran MiXCR on the 5' RACE reads. In the table there are 1.5 million to 1.8 million distinct CDR3 sequences, 35% to 45% of which are singletons. Sequencing input: blood. These receptors all come from a woman aged 18 to 35 in good health. Both conserved end residues are part of each CDR3. The D gene is left open where the match is weak. The size field is filled for only some rows; it gives once, few, many or a size class.

J gene | D gene | V gene | clone size | CDR3 DNA | CDR3 protein
TRBJ2-5 | TRBD1 | TRBV6-2/TRBV6-3 | few | TGTGCCAGCAGTCACGGGACAGCTACTTTCCAAGAGACCCAGTACTTC | CASSHGTATFQETQYF
TRBJ1-3 | NA | TRBV20-1 | NA | TGCAGTGCTAGAGATCGGATGAAACAACATTCTGGAAACACCATATATTTT | CSARDRMKQHSGNTIYF
TRBJ2-1 | NA | TRBV29-1 | few | TGCAGCGTTCCGGAGGCTGGGCGAAATGAGCAGTTCTTC | CSVPEAGRNEQFF
TRBJ2-7 | NA | TRBV6-5 | few | TGTGCCAGCAGTTACCCGTCGTTGGGGGGACACCACGAGCAGTACTTC | CASSYPSLGGHHEQYF
TRBJ2-3 | TRBD2 | TRBV7-8 | NA | TGTGCCAGCAGCGGGCGGGGGGTCACAGATACGCAGTATTTT | CASSGRGVTDTQYF
TRBJ2-7 | TRBD1 | TRBV2 | NA | TGTGCCAGCAGTGAAAATAAGGACAGGGGATACGAGCAGTACTTC | CASSENKDRGYEQYF
TRBJ2-7 | NA | TRBV7-9 | few | TGTGCCGCTTCCGGCACCTCAAATTCCTACGAGCAGTACTTC | CAASGTSNSYEQYF
TRBJ1-6 | NA | TRBV12-3/TRBV12-4 | many | TGTGCCAGCAGTTTCGATTCACCCCTCCACTTT | CASSFDSPLHF
TRBJ1-1 | TRBD1 | TRBV5-1 | NA | TGCGCCAGCAGCTTGGCCGGAACAGGGGCAGGTGAAGCTTTCTTT | CASSLAGTGAGEAFF
TRBJ2-3 | NA | TRBV5-4 | NA | TGTGCCAGCAGCTTGGTAGGGCCCTCAAATACGCAGTATTTT | CASSLVGPSNTQYF
TRBJ1-1 | TRBD1 | TRBV20-1 | few | TGCAGTGCCCGGACAGGGAAGTGGAGCACTGAAGCTTTCTTT | CSARTGKWSTEAFF
TRBJ1-5 | NA | TRBV9 | few | TGTGCCAGCAGCGTTTCGGGGAAAAATCAGCCCCAGCATTTT | CASSVSGKNQPQHF
TRBJ2-3 | TRBD2 | TRBV10-1 | few | TGCGCCAGCATGGCGGGGGGGGCTGATACGCAGTATTTT | CASMAGGADTQYF
TRBJ2-3 | NA | TRBV30 | NA | TGTGCCTGTAGTGCGGACGGTACGCAGTATTTT | CACSADGTQYF
TRBJ2-1 | TRBD2 | TRBV27 | NA | TGTGCCAGCAGTTTATCGCCCGAGCGGGGGGTCGATGAGCAGTTCTTC | CASSLSPERGVDEQFF
TRBJ2-7 | NA | TRBV6-5 | few | TGTGCCAGCAGTTGGTTAAGCGGTAGCTCCTACGAGCAGTACTTC | CASSWLSGSSYEQYF
TRBJ2-1 | NA | TRBV10-1 | NA | TGCGCCAGCAGTGAGTCGAACGTAGTAGCCCAGAATGAGCAGTTCTTC | CASSESNVVAQNEQFF
TRBJ2-7 | NA | TRBV3-1 | NA | TGTGCCAGCAGCCAAGATCCGGGTGGTCCCGAGCAGTACTTC | CASSQDPGGPEQYF
TRBJ2-5 | NA | TRBV9 | NA | TGTGCCAGCAGCGCCGCAGCGGCGGGGGAGACCCAGTACTTC | CASSAAAAGETQYF
TRBJ2-3 | NA | TRBV4-2 | few | TGTGCCAGCAGCCAATGGGCAGGGCTCACAGATACGCAGTATTTT | CASSQWAGLTDTQYF
TRBJ2-3 | TRBD2 | TRBV20-1 | NA | TGCAGTGCTCTTAGCGGGAGGAGGGGAACGCAGTATTTT | CSALSGRRGTQYF
TRBJ1-2 | TRBD1 | TRBV7-2 | NA | TGTGCCAGCAGCCCCCCGGACAGGGGTATATACACCTTC | CASSPPDRGIYTF
TRBJ2-4 | TRBD1 | TRBV25-1 | NA | TGTGCCAGCAGTGGCACAGGGGAAATAGCCAAAAACATTCAGTACTTC | CASSGTGEIAKNIQYF
TRBJ1-1 | NA | TRBV20-1 | few | TGCAGTGCCAGGATAGGCGCTGAAGCTTTCTTT | CSARIGAEAFF
TRBJ2-1 | NA | TRBV30 | NA | TGTGCCTGGAGTGGACTCTTGTACAATGAGCAGTTCTTC | CAWSGLLYNEQFF
TRBJ2-1 | NA | TRBV12-3/TRBV12-4 | many | TGTGCCAGCAGAAGGCTAGATTCCTACAATGAGCAGTTCTTC | CASRRLDSYNEQFF
TRBJ1-3 | TRBD1 | TRBV7-2 | once | TGTGCCACCGGACAGGCCTCCTCTGGAAACACCATATATTTT | CATGQASSGNTIYF
TRBJ1-2 | TRBD1 | TRBV5-1 | NA | TGCGCCAGCAGCGCGGGACAGGGAAATGGCTACACCTTC | CASSAGQGNGYTF
TRBJ1-5 | NA | TRBV2 | few | TGTGCCAGCAGTGACAGTCCCCCCAATCAGCCCCAGCATTTT | CASSDSPPNQPQHF
TRBJ2-1 | TRBD2 | TRBV6-2/TRBV6-3 | NA | TGTGCCAGCGGGCAACTAGCGGGGGTGAAGTTCTTC | CASGQLAGVKFF
TRBJ1-2 | NA | TRBV5-1 | few | TGCGCCAGCAGCTTGGAACGGCGAATTTATGGCTACACCTTC | CASSLERRIYGYTF
TRBJ2-2 | NA | TRBV7-2 | few | TGTGCCAGCAGCTTAGCGGCGCCGAGAAACACCGGGGAGCTGTTTTTT | CASSLAAPRNTGELFF
TRBJ1-4 | NA | TRBV5-1 | NA | TGCGCCAGCAGCATTTTCGGACAGAGAACTAATGAAAAACTGTTTTTT | CASSIFGQRTNEKLFF
TRBJ2-4 | NA | TRBV20-1 | few | TGCAGTGCTCACCTAGCCATCGGAAACATTCAGTACTTC | CSAHLAIGNIQYF
TRBJ2-1 | TRBD1 | TRBV5-1 | NA | TGCGCCAGCAGCCTCGGGACAGAGCCGAGCTCCTACAATGAGCAGTTCTTC | CASSLGTEPSSYNEQFF
TRBJ1-4 | NA | TRBV7-2 | once | TGTGCCAGCAGCTCGACAACCTGGAATGAAAAACTGTTTTTT | CASSSTTWNEKLFF
TRBJ2-3 | NA | TRBV25-1 | many | TGTGCCAGCAGGGTAACCTCTGGCACAGATACGCAGTATTTT | CASRVTSGTDTQYF
TRBJ2-3 | NA | TRBV6-6 | few | TGTGCCAGCAGTTACTCGAAGGCAGATCTCACAGATACGCAGTATTTT | CASSYSKADLTDTQYF
TRBJ2-5 | NA | TRBV10-3 | NA | TGTGCCGTCAGTGATCCGGACACTGGTAGGGCCCAGTACTTC | CAVSDPDTGRAQYF